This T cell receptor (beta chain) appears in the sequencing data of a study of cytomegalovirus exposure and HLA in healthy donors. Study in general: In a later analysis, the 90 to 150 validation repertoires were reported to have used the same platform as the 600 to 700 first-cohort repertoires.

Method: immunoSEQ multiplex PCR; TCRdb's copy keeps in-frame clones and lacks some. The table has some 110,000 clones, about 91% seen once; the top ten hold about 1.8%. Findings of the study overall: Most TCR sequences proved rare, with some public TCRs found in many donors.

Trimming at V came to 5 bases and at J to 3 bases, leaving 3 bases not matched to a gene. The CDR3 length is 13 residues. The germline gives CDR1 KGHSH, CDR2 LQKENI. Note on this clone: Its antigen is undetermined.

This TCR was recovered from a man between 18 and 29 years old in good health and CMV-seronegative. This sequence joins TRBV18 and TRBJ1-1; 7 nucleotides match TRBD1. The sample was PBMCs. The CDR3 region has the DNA TGTGCCAGCTCAGCAACAGGGGACACTGAAGCTTTCTTT. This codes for CASSATGDTEAFF.